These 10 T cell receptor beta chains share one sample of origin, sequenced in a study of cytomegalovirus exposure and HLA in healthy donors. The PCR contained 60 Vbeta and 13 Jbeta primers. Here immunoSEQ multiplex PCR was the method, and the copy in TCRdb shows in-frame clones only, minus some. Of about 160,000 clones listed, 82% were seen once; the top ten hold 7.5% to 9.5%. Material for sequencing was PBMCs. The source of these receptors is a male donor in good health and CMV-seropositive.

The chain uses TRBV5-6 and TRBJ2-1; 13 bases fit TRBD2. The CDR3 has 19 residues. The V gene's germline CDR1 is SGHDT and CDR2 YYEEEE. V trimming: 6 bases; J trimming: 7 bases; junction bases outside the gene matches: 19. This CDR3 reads CASKTWGRGGTSGKNEQFF. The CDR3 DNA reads TGTGCCAGCAAAACGTGGGGCAGGGGTGGGACTAGCGGGAAGAATGAGCAGTTCTTC.

Here the CDR3 DNA reads TGTGCCAGCAGCTTAGCGGGGGCGGGGGGCGGCACAGATACGCAGTATTTT. Amino acids: CASSLAGAGGGTDTQYF. J is TRBJ2-3 and V is TRBV7-2, with TRBD2 matching 8 bases. Germline-derived CDR1 and CDR2 are SGHTA and FQGNSA. The CDR3 loop spans 17 amino acids. V gave up 0 bases and J gave up 1 base; unmatched junction bases: 6.

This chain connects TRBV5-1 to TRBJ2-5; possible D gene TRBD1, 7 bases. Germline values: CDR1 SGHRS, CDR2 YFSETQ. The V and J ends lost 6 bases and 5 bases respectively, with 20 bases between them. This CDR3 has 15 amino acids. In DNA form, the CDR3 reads TGCGCCAGCACGGGGGCGACAGGGTCAGGGGAGACCCAGTACTTC. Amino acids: CASTGATGSGETQYF.

The CDR3 DNA follows: TGTGCCAGCAGCGAAAAAAGAGGGACTGAAGCTTTCTTT. Its protein product is CASSEKRGTEAFF. The chain links TRBV9 to TRBJ1-1; D remains unclear. Germline V gene data show CDR1 as SGDLS and CDR2 as YYNGEE. V lost 3 bases to trimming and J lost 5 bases, with 11 bases between them. The CDR3 extends over 13 amino acids.

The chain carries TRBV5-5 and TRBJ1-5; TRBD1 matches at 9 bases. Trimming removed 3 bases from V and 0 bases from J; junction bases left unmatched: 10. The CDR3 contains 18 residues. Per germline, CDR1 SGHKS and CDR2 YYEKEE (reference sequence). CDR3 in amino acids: CASSSRTGDPHSNQPQHF. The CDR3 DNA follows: TGTGCCAGCAGCTCCCGGACAGGGGATCCTCATAGCAATCAGCCCCAGCATTTT.

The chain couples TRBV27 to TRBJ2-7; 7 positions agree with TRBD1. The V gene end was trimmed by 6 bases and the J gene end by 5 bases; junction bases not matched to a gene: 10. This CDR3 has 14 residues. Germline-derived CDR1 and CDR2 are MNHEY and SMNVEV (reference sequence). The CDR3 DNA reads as TGTGCCAGCAGCCCCCGTGACAGGGTCCACGAGCAGTACTTC. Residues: CASSPRDRVHEQYF.

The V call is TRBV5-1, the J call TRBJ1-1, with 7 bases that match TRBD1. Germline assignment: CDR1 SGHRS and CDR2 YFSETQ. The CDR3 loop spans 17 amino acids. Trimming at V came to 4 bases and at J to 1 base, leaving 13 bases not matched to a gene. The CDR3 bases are TGCGCCAGCAGCACCCTTAGGGGACAGACGCAGAACACTGAAGCTTTCTTT. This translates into CASSTLRGQTQNTEAFF.

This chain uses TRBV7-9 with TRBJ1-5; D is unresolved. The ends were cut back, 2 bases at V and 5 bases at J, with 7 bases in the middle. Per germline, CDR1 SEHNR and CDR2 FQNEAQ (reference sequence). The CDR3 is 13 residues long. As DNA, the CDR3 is TGTGCCAGCAGCTTATCCCGTGATCAGCCCCAGCATTTT. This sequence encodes CASSLSRDQPQHF.

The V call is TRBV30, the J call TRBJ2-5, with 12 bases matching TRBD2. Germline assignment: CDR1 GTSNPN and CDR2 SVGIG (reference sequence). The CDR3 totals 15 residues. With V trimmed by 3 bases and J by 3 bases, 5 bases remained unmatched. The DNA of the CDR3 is TGTGCCTGGAGAAGTGCTAGCGGGGGGGAAGAGACCCAGTACTTC. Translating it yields CAWRSASGGEETQYF.

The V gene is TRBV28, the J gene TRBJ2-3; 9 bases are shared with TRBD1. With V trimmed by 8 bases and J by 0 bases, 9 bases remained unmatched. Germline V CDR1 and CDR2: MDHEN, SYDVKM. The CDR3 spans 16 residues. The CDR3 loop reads CASEETGGVSTDTQYF. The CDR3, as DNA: TGTGCCAGCGAAGAAACAGGGGGCGTTAGCACAGATACGCAGTATTTT.